One and the same sample provided the 32 T cell receptor beta chains below, sequenced in a study of blood T cell repertoires in COVID-19. Assay used: immunoSEQ multiplex PCR; TCRdb lists only in-frame clones, some missing. This sample has about 130,000 clones, with around 88% found just once. Sequencing was done on a sample of peripheral blood. The receptor source for this set is a man between 60 and 70 years old with COVID-19, enrolled during active disease.

The chain uses TRBV5-4 and TRBJ1-6; D not resolved. The CDR3 is 14 residues long. V gave up 2 bases and J gave up 4 bases, with 7 bases separating them. The germline V gene has CDR1 SGHNT and CDR2 YYREEE (reference sequence). CDR3 DNA sequence: TGTGCCAGCAGCTTCCAGGATTATAATTCACCCCTCCACTTT. Protein sequence: CASSFQDYNSPLHF.

The rearrangement uses TRBV4-3 and TRBJ1-5; no reliable D call. The V end lost 4 bases, the J end lost 4 bases, and 8 bases lay between the germline ends. This CDR3 contains 13 residues. Germline V gene sequence: CDR1 LGHNA, CDR2 YSLEER. CDR3 loop: CASSRGGNQPQHF. The CDR3, as DNA: TGCGCCAGCAGCCGAGGAGGGAATCAGCCCCAGCATTTT.

The chain links TRBV6-6 to TRBJ1-6; the D is unclear. Germline V lookup: CDR1 MNHNY, CDR2 SVGAGI (reference sequence). Trimming removed 2 bases at V and 8 bases at J, with 10 bases between. CDR3 length equals 14 residues. Here the CDR3 DNA reads TGTGCCAGCAGTTACAAGGCGGCGGATTCACCCCTCCACTTT. Amino acids: CASSYKAADSPLHF.

The CDR3 nucleotides are TGTGCCAGCAGCTCACAGGGGTCTATGAACACTGAAGCTTTCTTT. This encodes CASSSQGSMNTEAFF. The chain uses TRBV5-4 and TRBJ1-1; 7 bases are shared with TRBD1. The CDR3 spans 15 residues. Germline assignment: CDR1 SGHNT and CDR2 YYREEE (reference sequence). Trimming removed 3 bases from V and 0 bases from J; junction bases left unmatched: 5.

The J gene is TRBJ1-2, the V gene TRBV28, with D perhaps TRBD1 (6 bases). CDR1 MDHEN and CDR2 SYDVKM come from the germline V gene. V lost 2 bases and J 6 bases, leaving 22 bases between the germline ends. The CDR3 extends over 17 amino acids. The CDR3 is CASSLVGAWGSRDGYTF. CDR3 bases: TGTGCCAGCAGTTTAGTGGGGGCGTGGGGGTCTCGGGATGGCTACACCTTC.

The chain employs TRBV7-9 and TRBJ1-4, with D unclear. This CDR3 contains 17 residues. V lost 3 bases, J lost 0 bases, and 14 bases lay in between. Germline V gene data show CDR1 as SEHNR and CDR2 as FQNEAQ (reference sequence). The CDR3 DNA is TGTGCCAGCAGCTTTGGGGAGGGCACTTCAACTAATGAAAAACTGTTTTTT. This sequence encodes CASSFGEGTSTNEKLFF.

The count of this clone is one. V is TRBV6-5 and J is TRBJ2-7; 11 bases fit TRBD1. Germline V gene sequence: CDR1 MNHEY, CDR2 SVGAGI. V shed 0 bases, J shed 5 bases, and the junction held 3 bases outside the gene matches. The CDR3 runs to 15 residues. CDR3 amino acids: CASSYSGQGAHEQYF. The CDR3 DNA reads as TGTGCCAGCAGTTACTCTGGACAGGGGGCCCACGAGCAGTACTTC.

The chain joins TRBV24-1 to TRBJ2-2, with no clear D. Germline V gives CDR1 KGHDR, CDR2 SFDVKD. The CDR3 runs 16 residues. Deletions cut 1 base from V and 2 bases from J, with 10 bases between. This CDR3 reads CATSDLMAGNTGELFF. CDR3 sequence (DNA): TGTGCCACCAGTGATTTAATGGCAGGAAACACCGGGGAGCTGTTTTTT.

The rearrangement links TRBV25-1 to TRBJ2-5, with 9 bases that match TRBD1. V shed 6 bases, J shed 5 bases, and the junction held 7 bases outside the gene matches. Germline CDR1 and CDR2: MGHDK and SYGVNS. The CDR3 contains 14 residues. The CDR3 DNA reads TGTGCCAGCAGCCTACAGGGGGCAAGGGAGACCCAGTACTTC. Translated, it gives CASSLQGARETQYF.

The chain recombines TRBV10-2 with TRBJ1-3; TRBD1 might be the D (5 bases). V lost 10 bases and J 2 bases, leaving 15 bases between the germline ends. Germline-derived CDR1 and CDR2 are WSHSY and SAAADI. The CDR3 is 14 residues long. The CDR3 nucleotides read TGCGCCACCCAAATTGGGGGGACTGGAAACACCATATATTTT. Translating gives CATQIGGTGNTIYF.

The chain recombines TRBV12-3 or TRBV12-4 with TRBJ1-4; D is ambiguous. Deletions cut 1 base from V and 5 bases from J, with 5 bases between. This CDR3 spans 13 amino acids. This chain's CDR3 is CASSLGANEKLFF. CDR3 DNA: TGTGCCAGCAGTTTAGGGGCGAATGAAAAACTGTTTTTT.

This sequence joins TRBV4-2 and TRBJ2-1, with TRBD2 matching 7 bases. Per the germline V gene, CDR1 is LGHNA and CDR2 is YNFKEQ. The CDR3 has 15 amino acids. J was trimmed by 3 bases and V by 4 bases; bases with no gene match: 6. The CDR3 DNA is TGTGCCAGCAGCCTTAGGGGAGGGAGCTACAATGAGCAGTTCTTC. Its protein is CASSLRGGSYNEQFF.

This rearrangement joins TRBV6-6 to TRBJ1-5, with D tentatively TRBD1 (5 bases). The CDR3 runs 13 residues. Trimming left V 8 bases short and J 5 bases short, with 13 bases between. Germline CDR1 and CDR2: MNHNY and SVGAGI (reference sequence). CDR3 DNA: TGTGCCAGCCGTGACAGTTCTGATCAGCCCCAGCATTTT. Translated: CASRDSSDQPQHF.

The rearrangement links TRBV5-1 to TRBJ1-2, with 7 bases identical to TRBD1. The CDR3 runs to 13 residues. The germline gives CDR1 SGHRS, CDR2 YFSETQ. Unmatched junction bases numbered 1, after V lost 3 bases and J lost 2 bases. DNA for the CDR3: TGCGCCAGCAGCTCGGGACAGAACTATGGCTACACCTTC. It specifies CASSSGQNYGYTF.

This CDR3 is CASSQDNGQGVDTIYF. CDR3 bases: TGCGCCAGCAGCCAAGATAACGGACAGGGTGTAGACACCATATATTTT. V usage is TRBV4-1 and J usage is TRBJ1-3; 8 nucleotides line up with TRBD1. V was clipped by 0 bases and J by 8 bases; unmatched bases: 9. In germline, CDR1 is MGHRA, CDR2 YSYEKL. The CDR3 consists of 16 residues.

Regarding this clone: The same CDR3 also results from other DNA sequences found in this sample. The rearrangement joins TRBV5-1 to TRBJ2-7, with a weak D call TRBD2 (6 bases). Germline CDR1 reads SGHRS; CDR2 reads YFSETQ. The CDR3 extends over 13 amino acids. With 0 bases removed from V and 2 bases from J, the gap between germline ends came to 6 bases. The CDR3 DNA sequence: TGCGCCAGCAGCTTGGGGGAGGCCTACGAGCAGTACTTC. This translates into CASSLGEAYEQYF.

This clone was counted once. V and J are TRBV11-2 and TRBJ2-5; tentatively, D is TRBD2 (6 bases). The CDR3 covers 17 residues. Germline CDR1 and CDR2: SGHAT and FQNNGV. Deletions cut 3 bases from V and 2 bases from J, with 19 bases between. CDR3 nucleotides: TGTGCCAGCAGCTTCGGGTCATTTGGGGGGAAACAAGAGACCCAGTACTTC. Protein product: CASSFGSFGGKQETQYF.

The rearrangement links TRBV20-1 to TRBJ1-2; 10 positions match TRBD1. J was trimmed by 2 bases and V by 3 bases; bases with no gene match: 12. This CDR3 contains 17 residues. Germline V lookup: CDR1 DFQATT, CDR2 SNEGSKA (reference sequence). The CDR3, as DNA: TGCAGTGCTAGTCGTGGGGACAGGGGAATTTCGAACTATGGCTACACCTTC. Protein product: CSASRGDRGISNYGYTF.

CDR3 amino acids: CASTNRVNSPLHF. DNA of the CDR3: TGTGCCAGTACGAACAGGGTAAATTCACCCCTCCACTTT. The genes are TRBV19 and TRBJ1-6; D perhaps matches TRBD1 (6 bases). Germline CDR1 reads LNHDA; CDR2 reads SQIVND (reference sequence). The CDR3 totals 13 residues. The V end lost 7 bases, the J end lost 7 bases, and 11 bases lay between the germline ends.

J is TRBJ1-2 and V is TRBV9, with no clear D. The CDR3 runs 14 residues. Germline V gene sequence: CDR1 SGDLS, CDR2 YYNGEE. Trimming took 0 bases from V and 4 from J, leaving 10 bases between them. The CDR3 region has the DNA TGTGCCAGCAGCGTAGCTACGACAAGCTATGGCTACACCTTC. Amino acid sequence: CASSVATTSYGYTF.

This chain uses TRBV4-1 with TRBJ2-7; TRBD1 is a possible D gene (6 bases). The CDR3 spans 15 residues. In germline, CDR1 is MGHRA, CDR2 YSYEKL. Trimming cost V 3 bases and J 5 bases, with 17 bases left between them. The DNA of the CDR3 is TGCGCCAGCAGCCAGGCAACCGGACAGTTCAACGAGCAGTACTTC. It codes for CASSQATGQFNEQYF.

CDR3 amino acids: CASGGTGGSYEQYF. The DNA for the CDR3 is TGTGCTAGTGGAGGGACAGGGGGCTCCTACGAGCAGTACTTC. This chain connects TRBV12-5 to TRBJ2-7; 11 positions agree with TRBD1. Per the germline V gene, CDR1 is LGHNT and CDR2 is FRNRAP. The CDR3 is 14 amino acids. With 6 bases clipped from V and 0 bases from J, the junction kept 1 base outside the gene matches.

The gene calls are TRBV19 and TRBJ2-5; D gene unclear. This CDR3 is 13 amino acids long. CDR1 is LNHDA, CDR2 SQIVND, per germline (reference sequence). The V end was cut by 6 bases, the J end by 2 bases, with 10 bases between. Here the CDR3 DNA reads TGTGCCAGTAGCAGAGACACTCAAGAGACCCAGTACTTC. It translates to CASSRDTQETQYF.

The chain is built from TRBV28 and TRBJ2-7, with a possible D match to TRBD1 (6 bases). The CDR3 contains 14 residues. V lost 2 bases, J lost 4 bases, and 12 bases lay in between. Germline CDR1 reads MDHEN; CDR2 reads SYDVKM. The CDR3 sequence is CASSLAGVGYEQYF. The CDR3 DNA reads TGTGCCAGCAGTTTAGCAGGGGTCGGGTACGAGCAGTACTTC. Combining the CDR3 with reference TRBV28 and TRBJ2-7 gives the whole variable domain DVKVTQSSRYLVKRTGEKVFLECVQDMDHENMFWYRQDPGLGLRLIYFSYDVKMKEKGDIPEGYSVSREKKERFSLILESASTNQTSMYLCASSLAGVGYEQYFGPGTRLTVT.

V is TRBV6-5 and J is TRBJ1-5; unclear D gene. The CDR3 is made up of 15 amino acids. CDR1 is MNHEY and CDR2 is SVGAGI in the germline V gene. V lost 7 bases, J lost 7 bases, and 20 bases lay in between. As DNA, the CDR3 is TGTGCCAGCACCTCACGAGGGCATGTGGGGCAGCCCCAGCATTTT. This codes for CASTSRGHVGQPQHF.

The chain carries TRBV7-3 and TRBJ1-1; 12 nucleotides agree with TRBD1. The CDR3 contains 13 residues. V gave up 3 bases and J gave up 8 bases; unmatched junction bases: 1. Germline CDR1 reads SGHTA; CDR2 reads FQGTGA. CDR3 loop: CASSFGTGGEAFF. The CDR3 DNA is TGTGCCAGCAGCTTCGGGACAGGGGGCGAAGCTTTCTTT.

The gene calls are TRBV9 and TRBJ1-2; D remains ambiguous. The germline V gene encodes CDR1 SGDLS and CDR2 YYNGEE. This CDR3 has 15 amino acids. The V and J ends lost 4 bases and 4 bases respectively, with 17 bases between them. In DNA form, the CDR3 reads TGTGCCAGCAGCATGAATCCACTCCCTCGCTATGGCTACACCTTC. Its translation: CASSMNPLPRYGYTF.

This clone is a singleton in its sample. The rearrangement joins TRBV20-1 to TRBJ1-1; TRBD1 might be the D (6 bases). Trimming removed 5 bases from V and 7 bases from J, with 11 bases in between. CDR1 and CDR2 from the germline V gene are DFQATT and SNEGSKA (reference sequence). The CDR3 loop spans 11 amino acids. DNA of the CDR3: TGCAGTGCTCGGGACACCTATGAAGCTTTCTTT. Translated, it gives CSARDTYEAFF.

The rearrangement links TRBV5-5 to TRBJ1-4; 7 bases are shared with TRBD1. The CDR3 totals 15 residues. With V trimmed by 2 bases and J by 3 bases, 4 bases remained unmatched. Germline V lookup: CDR1 SGHKS, CDR2 YYEKEE (reference sequence). The CDR3 reads CASSLGQASNEKLFF. The CDR3 DNA is TGTGCCAGCAGCTTAGGACAGGCTTCTAATGAAAAACTGTTTTTT.

The J gene is TRBJ2-7, the V gene TRBV3-1 (or the pseudogene TRBV3-2); no clear D gene. Germline V gene lookup returns CDR1 LGHDT and CDR2 YNNKEL (reference sequence). Trimming removed 1 base from V and 3 bases from J, with 13 bases in between. CDR3 length: 15 amino acids. CDR3 residues: CASSQGRSVGYEQYF. The CDR3 bases are TGTGCCAGCAGCCAAGGACGCAGCGTTGGCTACGAGCAGTACTTC.

This chain joins TRBV10-3 and TRBJ1-3; 7 bases align to TRBD1. Germline CDR1 and CDR2: ENHRY and SYGVKD. V lost 4 bases to trimming and J lost 3 bases; unmatched junction nucleotides: 6. CDR3 length: 15 residues. The CDR3 coding sequence is TGTGCCATCAGTGTCGACAGGGCTATTGGAAACACCATATATTTT. Its protein is CAISVDRAIGNTIYF.

V gene TRBV7-2 combines with J gene TRBJ2-7; D might be TRBD1 (5 bases). The CDR3 runs 17 residues. V lost 4 bases and J 5 bases, leaving 24 bases between the germline ends. The V gene's germline CDR1 is SGHTA and CDR2 FQGNSA. The CDR3 loop is CASSSPEFREDVHEQYF. In DNA form, the CDR3 reads TGTGCCAGCAGCTCCCCCGAATTCAGGGAAGACGTCCACGAGCAGTACTTC.